This paragraph reports one TCR beta chain. The data stem from a study of T cells in Graves' hyperthyroidism and ophthalmopathy. Whole-study context: Peripheral blood was obtained at initial diagnosis, preceding any treatment.

Template material for amplifying TCR beta CDR3 regions consisted of RNA transcripts. With the HTBI primer set, the TCR CDR3 went through a first round of RT-PCR. TCRdb re-analysed the multiplex PCR reads in MiXCR, keeping a single row per CDR3 protein. The sample records fewer than 650,000 distinct CDR3 sequences, roughly 15% being singletons. CDR3 length equals 15 residues. The V end was cut by 5 bases, the J end by 6 bases, with 17 bases between. Germline V gene lookup returns CDR1 MDHEN and CDR2 SYDVKM. The TCR comes from a woman aged 40-49 years with Graves' ophthalmopathy. The sequencing input was blood. This chain connects TRBV28 to TRBJ2-4, with D perhaps TRBD2 (6 bases). CDR3 protein: CASSPLGGGVNIQYF. The CDR3 DNA reads TGTGCCAGCAGTCCCCTTGGGGGAGGAGTAAACATTCAGTACTTC.